This T cell receptor beta chain was recorded in a study of vaccination effects on CD4 cells after COVID-19. Details on this clone: Antigen: not known.

Culture proceeded for roughly ten days, and CD4+ T cells were then isolated. Produced via immunoSEQ multiplex PCR; TCRdb's table is partial and in-frame only. This table has under 40,000 clones, around 67% appearing once. Germline lookup yields CDR1 MNHNS and CDR2 SASEGT. The CDR3 spans 15 residues. V trimming: 7 bases; J trimming: 1 base; junction bases outside the gene matches: 8. The chain carries TRBV6-1 and TRBJ1-1; 8 bases match TRBD1. The source of this sequence is a human donor who received a COVID-19 vaccine. Specimen: CD4+ T cells from PBMCs cultured without peptide, collected before COVID-19 vaccination. The CDR3 region is CASTEQGGWNTEAFF. CDR3 in DNA: TGTGCCAGCACCGAACAGGGGGGGTGGAACACTGAAGCTTTCTTT.